The 2 T cell receptor beta chains given below trace back to one sample, sequenced in a study of blood T cells in healthy people across ages. Primers used in a second PCR of about 7 to 12 cycles were a sample-barcoded 5' primer and a J-beta primer mix. From the 5' RACE reads, TCRdb called clonotypes with MiXCR, one entry per CDR3 protein. The sample carries about 540,000 distinct CDR3 sequences, more than 20% recorded once. These data also formed part of another study, on T cells of mothers and their children.

Sequencing was performed on blood. All receptors come from a boy aged 10-17 years in good health.

This clonotype was seen at least ten times. The chain carries TRBV14 and TRBJ2-1; D is ambiguous. V lost 0 bases, J lost 5 bases, and 5 bases lay in between. Looked up from germline, CDR1 is SGHDN and CDR2 is FVKESK. This CDR3 has 13 residues. CDR3 nucleotide sequence: TGTGCCAGCAGCCAAGATAGGGACAATGAGCAGTTCTTC. It encodes CASSQDRDNEQFF.

This clonotype was counted a few times. This rearrangement joins TRBV7-9 to TRBJ1-6; D not resolved. Germline V CDR1 and CDR2: SEHNR, FQNEAQ (reference sequence). Trimming left V 4 bases short and J 9 bases short, with 13 bases between. This CDR3 spans 14 amino acids. CDR3 region: CASSSQARRSPLHF. As DNA, the CDR3 is TGTGCCAGCAGCTCGCAGGCCAGACGTTCACCCCTCCACTTT.